This T cell receptor (beta chain) originates from a study of OX40 agonist ivuxolimab in advanced cancers. General study findings and limits: Among T cells, CD8+ cells averaged more expanded clones than CD4+ cells. At doses 0.1 to 3.0 mg/kg, CD4+ and CD8+ clones expanded.

With respect to this clone: What it recognizes is unknown.

The repertoire was sequenced with immunoSEQ multiplex PCR; TCRdb's copy has only in-frame clones and lacks some. Here the sample spans about 51,000 clones, around 73% being singletons. The sample here was CD4+ or CD8+ T cells sorted from blood, taken in a trial of the OX40 agonist ivuxolimab. The receptor's source is an adult with an advanced solid tumor such as melanoma, head and neck, liver or kidney cancer.

This chain's CDR3 is CASRTSRSGNTIYF. The DNA of the CDR3 is TGTGCCAGCCGGACTTCCCGCTCTGGAAACACCATATATTTT. V usage is TRBV21-1 and J usage is TRBJ1-3. TRBV21-1 represents a pseudogene. The length of the CDR3 is 14 residues.